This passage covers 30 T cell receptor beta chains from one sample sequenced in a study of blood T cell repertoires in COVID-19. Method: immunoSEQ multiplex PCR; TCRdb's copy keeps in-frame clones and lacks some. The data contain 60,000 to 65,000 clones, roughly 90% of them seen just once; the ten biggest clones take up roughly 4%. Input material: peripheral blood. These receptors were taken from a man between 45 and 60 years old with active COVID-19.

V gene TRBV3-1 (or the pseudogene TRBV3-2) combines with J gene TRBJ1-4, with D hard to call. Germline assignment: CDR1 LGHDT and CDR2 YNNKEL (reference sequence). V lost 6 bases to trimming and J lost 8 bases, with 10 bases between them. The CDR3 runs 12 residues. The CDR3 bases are TGTGCCAGCAGGTCGGGCGGGGAAAAACTGTTTTTT. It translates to CASRSGGEKLFF.

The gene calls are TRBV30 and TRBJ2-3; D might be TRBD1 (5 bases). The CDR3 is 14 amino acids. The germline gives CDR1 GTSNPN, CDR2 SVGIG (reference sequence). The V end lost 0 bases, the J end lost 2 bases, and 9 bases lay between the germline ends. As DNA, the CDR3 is TGTGCCTGGAGTGTACGACAGTACACAGATACGCAGTATTTT. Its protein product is CAWSVRQYTDTQYF.

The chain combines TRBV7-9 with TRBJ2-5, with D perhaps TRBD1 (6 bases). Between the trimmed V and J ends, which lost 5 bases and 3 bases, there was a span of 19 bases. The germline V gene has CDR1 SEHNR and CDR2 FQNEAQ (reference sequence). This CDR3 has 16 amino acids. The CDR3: CASSPGVGGLEETQYF. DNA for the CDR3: TGTGCCAGCAGCCCTGGGGTTGGGGGCCTCGAAGAGACCCAGTACTTC.

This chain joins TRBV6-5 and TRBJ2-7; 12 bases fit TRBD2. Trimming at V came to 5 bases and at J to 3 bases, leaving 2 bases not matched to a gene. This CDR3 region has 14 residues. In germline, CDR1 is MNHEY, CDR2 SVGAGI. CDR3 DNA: TGTGCCAGCAGTCGACTAGCGGGGGACTACGAGCAGTACTTC. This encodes CASSRLAGDYEQYF.

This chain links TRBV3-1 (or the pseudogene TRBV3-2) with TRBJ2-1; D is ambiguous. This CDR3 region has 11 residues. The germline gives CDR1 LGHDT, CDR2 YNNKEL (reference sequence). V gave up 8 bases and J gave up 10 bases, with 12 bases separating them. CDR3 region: CASSSGPEQFF. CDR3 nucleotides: TGTGCCAGCTCCAGTGGGCCAGAGCAGTTCTTC.

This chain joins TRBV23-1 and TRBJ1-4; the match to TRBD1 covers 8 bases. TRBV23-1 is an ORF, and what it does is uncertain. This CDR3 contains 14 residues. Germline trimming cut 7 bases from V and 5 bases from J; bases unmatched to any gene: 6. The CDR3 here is CASKGRTGNEKLFF. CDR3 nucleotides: TGCGCCAGCAAGGGAAGGACAGGGAATGAAAAACTGTTTTTT.

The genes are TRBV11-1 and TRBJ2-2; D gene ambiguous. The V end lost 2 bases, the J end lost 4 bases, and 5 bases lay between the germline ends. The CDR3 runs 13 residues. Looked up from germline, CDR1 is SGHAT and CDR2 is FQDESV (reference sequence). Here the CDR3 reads CASSLRVTGELFF. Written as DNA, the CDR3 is TGTGCCAGCAGCTTAAGAGTCACCGGGGAGCTGTTTTTT.

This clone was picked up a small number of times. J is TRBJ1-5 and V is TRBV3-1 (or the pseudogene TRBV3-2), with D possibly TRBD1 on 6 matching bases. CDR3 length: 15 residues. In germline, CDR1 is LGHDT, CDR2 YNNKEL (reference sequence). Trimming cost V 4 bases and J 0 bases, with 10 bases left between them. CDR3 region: CASSPGQLSNQPQHF. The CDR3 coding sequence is TGTGCCAGCAGCCCCGGACAGCTTAGCAATCAGCCCCAGCATTTT.

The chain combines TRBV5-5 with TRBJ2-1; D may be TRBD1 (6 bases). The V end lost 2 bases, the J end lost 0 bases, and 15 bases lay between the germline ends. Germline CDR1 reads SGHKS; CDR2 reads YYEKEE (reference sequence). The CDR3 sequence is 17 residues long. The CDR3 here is CASSFLRQASSYNEQFF. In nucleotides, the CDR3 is TGTGCCAGCAGCTTCCTCAGACAGGCTAGCTCCTACAATGAGCAGTTCTTC.

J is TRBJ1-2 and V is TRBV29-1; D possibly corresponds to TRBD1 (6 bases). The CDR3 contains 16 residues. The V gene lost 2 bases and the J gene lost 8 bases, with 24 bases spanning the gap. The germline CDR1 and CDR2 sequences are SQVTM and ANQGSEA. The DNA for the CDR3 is TGCAGCGTTGAATGGGCTTGGGCCAACAGGGAGAACGGCTACACCTTC. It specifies CSVEWAWANRENGYTF.

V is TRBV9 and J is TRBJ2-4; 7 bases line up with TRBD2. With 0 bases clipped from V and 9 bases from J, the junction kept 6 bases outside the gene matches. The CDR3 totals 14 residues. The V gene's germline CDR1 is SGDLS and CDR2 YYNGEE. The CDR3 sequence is CASSVGSSGGIQYF. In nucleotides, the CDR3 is TGTGCCAGCAGCGTAGGGTCGTCGGGGGGCATTCAGTACTTC.

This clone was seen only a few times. The CDR3 bases are TGTGCCAGCAGCCAGGGGGCCTATTCCACAGATACGCAGTATTTT. This sequence encodes CASSQGAYSTDTQYF. J is TRBJ2-3 and V is TRBV6-5; 8 nucleotides line up with TRBD1. Germline V gene data show CDR1 as MNHEY and CDR2 as SVGAGI. The ends lost 6 bases at V and 2 bases at J; junction bases unmatched: 7. The CDR3 runs 15 residues.

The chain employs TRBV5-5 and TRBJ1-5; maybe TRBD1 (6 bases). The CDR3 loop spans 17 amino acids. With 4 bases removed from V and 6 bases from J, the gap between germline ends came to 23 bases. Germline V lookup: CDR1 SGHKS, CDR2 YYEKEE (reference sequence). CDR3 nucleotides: TGTGCCAGCAGCCTCGGGGAGGGGGAAATGGGTATTCAGCCCCAGCATTTT. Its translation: CASSLGEGEMGIQPQHF.

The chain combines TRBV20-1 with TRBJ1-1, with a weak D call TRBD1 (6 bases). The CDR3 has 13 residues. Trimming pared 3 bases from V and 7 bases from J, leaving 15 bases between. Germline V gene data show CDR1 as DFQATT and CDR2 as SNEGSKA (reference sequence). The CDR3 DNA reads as TGCAGTGCTAGTACGGGGGGCAAGGATGAAGCTTTCTTT. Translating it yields CSASTGGKDEAFF.

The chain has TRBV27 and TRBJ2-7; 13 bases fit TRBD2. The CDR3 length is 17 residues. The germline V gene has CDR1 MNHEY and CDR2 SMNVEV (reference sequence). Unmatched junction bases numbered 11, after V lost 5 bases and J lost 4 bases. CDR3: CASSRRGGTSGEYEQYF. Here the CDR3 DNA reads TGTGCCAGCAGTCGTCGGGGCGGGACTAGCGGGGAATACGAGCAGTACTTC.

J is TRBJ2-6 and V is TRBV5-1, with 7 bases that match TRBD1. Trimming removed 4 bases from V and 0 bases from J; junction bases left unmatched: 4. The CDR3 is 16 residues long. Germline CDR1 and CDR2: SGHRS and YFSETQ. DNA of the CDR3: TGCGCCAGCAGCCCGGGACAGAACTCTGGGGCCAACGTCCTGACTTTC. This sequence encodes CASSPGQNSGANVLTF.

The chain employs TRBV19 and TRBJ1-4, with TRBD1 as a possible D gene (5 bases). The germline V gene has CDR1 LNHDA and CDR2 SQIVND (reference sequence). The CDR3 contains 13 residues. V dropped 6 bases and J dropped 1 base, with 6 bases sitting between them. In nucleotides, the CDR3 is TGTGCCAGTAGAGGGGTAACTAATGAAAAACTGTTTTTT. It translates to CASRGVTNEKLFF.

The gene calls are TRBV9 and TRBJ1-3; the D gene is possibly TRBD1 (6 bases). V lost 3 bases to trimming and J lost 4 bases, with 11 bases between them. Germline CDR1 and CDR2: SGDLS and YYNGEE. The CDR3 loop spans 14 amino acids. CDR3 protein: CASSATQGGNTIYF. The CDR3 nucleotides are TGTGCCAGCAGCGCAACACAGGGAGGAAACACCATATATTTT.

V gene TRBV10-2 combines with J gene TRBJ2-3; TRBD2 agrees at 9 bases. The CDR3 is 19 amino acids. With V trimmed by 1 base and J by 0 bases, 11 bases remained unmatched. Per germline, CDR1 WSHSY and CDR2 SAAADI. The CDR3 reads CASSEWGLAGPRSTDTQYF. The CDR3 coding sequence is TGCGCCAGCAGTGAGTGGGGCCTAGCGGGGCCCCGGAGCACAGATACGCAGTATTTT.

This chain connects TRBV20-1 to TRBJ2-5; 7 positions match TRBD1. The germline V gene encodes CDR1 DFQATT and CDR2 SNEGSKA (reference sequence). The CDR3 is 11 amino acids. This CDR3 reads CRVSGGQTQYF. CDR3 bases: TGCAGGGTATCAGGGGGACAGACCCAGTACTTC.

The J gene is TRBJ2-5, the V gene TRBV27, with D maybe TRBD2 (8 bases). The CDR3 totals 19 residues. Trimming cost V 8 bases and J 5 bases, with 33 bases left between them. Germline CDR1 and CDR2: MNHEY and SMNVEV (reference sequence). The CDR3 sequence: CASSNRGRGAVRLGETQYF. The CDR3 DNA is TGTGCCAGCTCCAATAGGGGGCGGGGGGCGGTGAGGCTCGGGGAGACCCAGTACTTC.

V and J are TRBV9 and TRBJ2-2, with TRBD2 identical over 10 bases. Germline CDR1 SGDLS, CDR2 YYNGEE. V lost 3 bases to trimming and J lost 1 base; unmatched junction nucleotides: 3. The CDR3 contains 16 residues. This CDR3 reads CASSGQRGGNTGELFF. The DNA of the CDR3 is TGTGCCAGCAGCGGCCAGCGGGGGGGGAACACCGGGGAGCTGTTTTTT. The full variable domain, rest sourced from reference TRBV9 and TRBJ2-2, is DSGVTQTPKHLITATGQRVTLRCSPRSGDLSVYWYQQSLDQGLQFLIQYYNGEERAKGNILERFSAQQFPDLHSELNLSSLELGDSALYFCASSGQRGGNTGELFFGEGSRLTVL.

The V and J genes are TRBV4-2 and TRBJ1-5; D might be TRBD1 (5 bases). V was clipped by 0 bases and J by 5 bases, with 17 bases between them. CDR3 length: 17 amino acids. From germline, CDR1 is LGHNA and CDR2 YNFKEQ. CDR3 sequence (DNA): TGTGCCAGCAGCCAAGAGGGGGGGGATGCCCATTATCAGCCCCAGCATTTT. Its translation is CASSQEGGDAHYQPQHF.

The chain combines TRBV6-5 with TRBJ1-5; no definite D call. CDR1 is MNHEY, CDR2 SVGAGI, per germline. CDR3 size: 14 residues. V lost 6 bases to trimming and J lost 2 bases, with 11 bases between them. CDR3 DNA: TGTGCCAGCAGAGACCCGGGTGGCAATCAGCCCCAGCATTTT. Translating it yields CASRDPGGNQPQHF.

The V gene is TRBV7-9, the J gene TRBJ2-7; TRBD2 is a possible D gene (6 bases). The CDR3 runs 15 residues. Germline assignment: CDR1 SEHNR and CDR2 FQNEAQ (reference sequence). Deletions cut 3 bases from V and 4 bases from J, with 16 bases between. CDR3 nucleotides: TGTGCCAGCAGCTTGACCGGGACTGGAACATACGAGCAGTACTTC. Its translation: CASSLTGTGTYEQYF.

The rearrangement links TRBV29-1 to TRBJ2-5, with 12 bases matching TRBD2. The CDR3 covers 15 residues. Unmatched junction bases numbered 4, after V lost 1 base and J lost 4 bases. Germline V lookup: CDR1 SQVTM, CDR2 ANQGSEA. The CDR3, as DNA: TGCAGCGTTGAAGCTAGCGGGGGGGCAGGAGAGACCCAGTACTTC. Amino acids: CSVEASGGAGETQYF.

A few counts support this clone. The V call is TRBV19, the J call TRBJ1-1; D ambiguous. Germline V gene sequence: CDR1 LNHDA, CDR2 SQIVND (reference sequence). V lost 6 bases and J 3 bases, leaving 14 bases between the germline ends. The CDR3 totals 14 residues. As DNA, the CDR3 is TGTGCCAGTAGCTGGAGGATGGTTTACACTGAAGCTTTCTTT. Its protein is CASSWRMVYTEAFF. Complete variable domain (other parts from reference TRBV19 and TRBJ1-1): DGGITQSPKYLFRKEGQNVTLSCEQNLNHDAMYWYRQDPGQGLRLIYYSQIVNDFQKGDIAEGYSVSREKKESFPLTVTSAQKNPTAFYLCASSWRMVYTEAFFGQGTRLTVV.

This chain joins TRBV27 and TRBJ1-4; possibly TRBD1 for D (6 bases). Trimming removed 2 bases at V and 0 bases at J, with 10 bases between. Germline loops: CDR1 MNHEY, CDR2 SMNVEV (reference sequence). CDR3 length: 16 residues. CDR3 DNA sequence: TGTGCCAGCAGTTTAACCCCAGGGGCAACTAATGAAAAACTGTTTTTT. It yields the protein CASSLTPGATNEKLFF.

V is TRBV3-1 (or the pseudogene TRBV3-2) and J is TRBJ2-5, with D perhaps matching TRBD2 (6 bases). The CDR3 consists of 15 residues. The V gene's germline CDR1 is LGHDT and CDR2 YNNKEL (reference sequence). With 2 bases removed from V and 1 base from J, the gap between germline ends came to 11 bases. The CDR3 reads CASSQRGRAQETQYF. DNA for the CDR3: TGTGCCAGCAGCCAACGGGGGAGAGCCCAAGAGACCCAGTACTTC.

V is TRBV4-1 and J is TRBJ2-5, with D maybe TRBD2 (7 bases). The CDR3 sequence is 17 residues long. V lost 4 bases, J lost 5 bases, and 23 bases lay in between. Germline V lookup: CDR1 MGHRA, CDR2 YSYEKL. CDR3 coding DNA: TGCGCCAGCAGCCCCTACCCGGATGGGGGGGCCGGGGAGACCCAGTACTTC. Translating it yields CASSPYPDGGAGETQYF.